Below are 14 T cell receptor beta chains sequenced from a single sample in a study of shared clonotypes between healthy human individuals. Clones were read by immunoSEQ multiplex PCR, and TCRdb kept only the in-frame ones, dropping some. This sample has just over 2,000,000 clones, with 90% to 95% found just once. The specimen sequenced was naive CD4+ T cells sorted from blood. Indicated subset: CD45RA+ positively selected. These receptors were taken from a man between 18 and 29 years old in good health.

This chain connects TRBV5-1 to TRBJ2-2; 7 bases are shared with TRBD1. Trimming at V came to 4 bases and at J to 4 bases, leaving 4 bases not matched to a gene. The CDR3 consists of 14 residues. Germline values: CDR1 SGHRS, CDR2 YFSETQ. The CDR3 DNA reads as TGCGCCAGCAGCGGGACAGTGAGCACCGGGGAGCTGTTTTTT. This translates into CASSGTVSTGELFF.

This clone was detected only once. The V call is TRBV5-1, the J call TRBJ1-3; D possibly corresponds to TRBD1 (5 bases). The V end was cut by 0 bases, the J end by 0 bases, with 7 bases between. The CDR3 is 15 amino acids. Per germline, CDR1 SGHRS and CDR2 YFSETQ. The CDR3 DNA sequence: TGCGCCAGCAGCTTGGCGACAGCCTCTGGAAACACCATATATTTT. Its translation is CASSLATASGNTIYF.

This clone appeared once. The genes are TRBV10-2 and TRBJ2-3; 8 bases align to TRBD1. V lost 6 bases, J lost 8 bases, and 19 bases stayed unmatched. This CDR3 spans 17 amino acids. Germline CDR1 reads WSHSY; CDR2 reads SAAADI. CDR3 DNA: TGCGCCAGCAGCACAGACCCAGGACAGGGAGCGTCTGGTACGCAGTATTTT. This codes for CASSTDPGQGASGTQYF.

In DNA form, the CDR3 reads TGTGCCAGCAGCCCCAGCTCTGGAAACACCATATATTTT. Translating it yields CASSPSSGNTIYF. The V call is TRBV6-5, the J call TRBJ1-3; D uncertain. The V gene lost 6 bases and the J gene lost 0 bases, with 6 bases spanning the gap. Germline CDR1 reads MNHEY; CDR2 reads SVGAGI. The CDR3 extends over 13 amino acids.

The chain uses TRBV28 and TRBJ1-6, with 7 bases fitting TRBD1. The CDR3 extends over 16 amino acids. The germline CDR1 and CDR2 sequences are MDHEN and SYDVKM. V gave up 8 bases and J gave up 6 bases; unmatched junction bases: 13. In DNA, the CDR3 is TGTGCCAGCCCCCCCCGGCAGGGGGTGGGTAATTCACCCCTCCACTTT. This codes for CASPPRQGVGNSPLHF.

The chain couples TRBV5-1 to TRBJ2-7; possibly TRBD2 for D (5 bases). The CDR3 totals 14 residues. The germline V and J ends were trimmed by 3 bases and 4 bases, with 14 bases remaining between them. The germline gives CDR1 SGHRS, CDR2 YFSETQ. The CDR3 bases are TGCGCCAGCAGCTCGTCGGGGTACCTTTACGAGCAGTACTTC. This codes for CASSSSGYLYEQYF.

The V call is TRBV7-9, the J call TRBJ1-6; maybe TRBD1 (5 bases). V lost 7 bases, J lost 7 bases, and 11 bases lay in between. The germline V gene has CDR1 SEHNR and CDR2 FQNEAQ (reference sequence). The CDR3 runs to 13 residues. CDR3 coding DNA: TGTGCCAGCATTGGGACTGGGAATTCACCCCTCCACTTT. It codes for CASIGTGNSPLHF.

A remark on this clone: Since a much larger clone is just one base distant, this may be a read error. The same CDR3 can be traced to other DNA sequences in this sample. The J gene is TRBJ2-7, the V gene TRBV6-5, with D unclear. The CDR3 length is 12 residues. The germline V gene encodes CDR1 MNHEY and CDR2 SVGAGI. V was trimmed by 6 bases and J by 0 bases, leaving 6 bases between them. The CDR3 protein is CASSQSSYEQYF. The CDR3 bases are TGTGCCAGCAGCCAGAGCTCCTACGAGCAGTACTTC.

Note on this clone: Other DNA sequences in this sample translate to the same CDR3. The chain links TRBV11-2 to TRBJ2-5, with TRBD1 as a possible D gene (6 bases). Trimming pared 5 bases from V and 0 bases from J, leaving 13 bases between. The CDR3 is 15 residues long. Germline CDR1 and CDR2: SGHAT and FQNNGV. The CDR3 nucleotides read TGTGCCAGCAGCCTCGGACAGATGTACCAAGAGACCCAGTACTTC. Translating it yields CASSLGQMYQETQYF.

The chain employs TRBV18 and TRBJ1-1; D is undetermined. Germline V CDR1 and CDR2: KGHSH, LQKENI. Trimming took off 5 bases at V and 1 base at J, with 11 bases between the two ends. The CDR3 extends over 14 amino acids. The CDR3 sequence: CASSSRETNTEAFF. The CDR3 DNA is TGTGCCAGCTCAAGCCGGGAGACGAACACTGAAGCTTTCTTT.

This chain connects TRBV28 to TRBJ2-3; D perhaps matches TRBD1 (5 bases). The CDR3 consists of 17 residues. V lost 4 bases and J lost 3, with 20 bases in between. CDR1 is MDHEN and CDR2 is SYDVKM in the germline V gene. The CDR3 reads CASSSYGANLRTDTQYF. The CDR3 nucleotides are TGTGCCAGCAGTTCTTATGGGGCTAATCTGAGAACAGATACGCAGTATTTT.

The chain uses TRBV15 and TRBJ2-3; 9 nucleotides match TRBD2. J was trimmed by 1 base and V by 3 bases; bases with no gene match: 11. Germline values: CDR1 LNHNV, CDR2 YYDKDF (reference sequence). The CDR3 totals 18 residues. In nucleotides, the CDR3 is TGTGCCACCAGCAGGGGGGGACTAGCCACTATCCGCACAGATACGCAGTATTTT. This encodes CATSRGGLATIRTDTQYF. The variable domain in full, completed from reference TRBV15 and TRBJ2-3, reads DAMVIQNPRYQVTQFGKPVTLSCSQTLNHNVMYWYQQKSSQAPKLLFHYYDKDFNNEADTPDNFQSRRPNTSFCFLDIRSPGLGDTAMYLCATSRGGLATIRTDTQYFGPGTRLTVL.

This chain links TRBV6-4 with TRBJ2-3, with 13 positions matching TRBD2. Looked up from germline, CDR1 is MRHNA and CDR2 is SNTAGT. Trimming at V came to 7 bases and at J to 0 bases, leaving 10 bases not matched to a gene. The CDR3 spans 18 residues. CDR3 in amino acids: CASTSGLAGRSSTDTQYF. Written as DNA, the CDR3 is TGTGCCAGCACTTCGGGACTAGCGGGGAGATCTAGCACAGATACGCAGTATTTT.

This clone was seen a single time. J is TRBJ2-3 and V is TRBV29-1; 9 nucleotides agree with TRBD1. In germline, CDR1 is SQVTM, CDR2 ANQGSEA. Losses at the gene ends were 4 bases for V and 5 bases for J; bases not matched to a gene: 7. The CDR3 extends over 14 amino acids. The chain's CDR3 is CSVGRGQGEDTQYF. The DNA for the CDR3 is TGCAGCGTTGGGAGGGGACAGGGAGAAGATACGCAGTATTTT.